This TCR beta chain was profiled in a study of cytomegalovirus exposure and HLA in healthy donors. It was with 60 Vbeta and 13 Jbeta primers that the PCR ran. The assay was immunoSEQ multiplex PCR, and TCRdb's table has in-frame clones only and misses some. Among tens of thousands of clones, around four fifths were seen once, and the ten largest hold roughly 3%. This clone appeared once. The germline CDR1 and CDR2 sequences are DFQATT and SNEGSKA (reference sequence). The V end lost 4 bases, the J end lost 10 bases, and 8 bases lay between the germline ends. The CDR3 runs 10 residues. This sequence was found in a man in his forties or fifties in good health and CMV-seropositive. The chain links TRBV20-1 to TRBJ2-1; TRBD2 might be the D (5 bases). Sample: PBMCs. CDR3 loop: CSATRGEQFF. Here the CDR3 DNA reads TGCAGTGCTACGAGAGGGGAGCAGTTCTTC.